A selection of T cell receptor beta chains follows, all from one sample in a study of post-analysis software for immune sequencing data. TCRdb reprocessed the PCR reads with MiXCR, giving one entry per CDR3 protein. The sample includes about 540,000 distinct CDR3 sequences, roughly 34% of them seen just once. The sequenced sample was blood. Source of these receptors: a girl aged 2 to 17 with multiple sclerosis. CDR3s include the opening cysteine and the closing phenylalanine or tryptophan. D genes are given only for firm matches. Part of the rows lack a size; the others show once, few, many or a class for expanded clones.

length	J	V	size	D	DNA	CDR3
12	TRBJ2-5	TRBV2	.	.	TGTGCCGGATCAAGGGGGGGCGAGACCCAGTACTTC	CAGSRGGETQYF
16	TRBJ2-5	TRBV5-1	.	.	TGCGCCAGCAGGAAGGGCGTGGGTACCAGCCAAGAGACCCAGTACTTC	CASRKGVGTSQETQYF
14	TRBJ2-1	TRBV29-1	.	TRBD2	TGCAGCGGTATCGGGGGGGCGGGGTACAATGAGCAGTTCTTC	CSGIGGAGYNEQFF
17	TRBJ1-2	TRBV9	.	TRBD1	TGTGCCAGCAGCGAACCGGGACAGGGACTTTATGACTATGGCTACACCTTC	CASSEPGQGLYDYGYTF
15	TRBJ1-5	TRBV4-1	few	.	TGCGCCAGCAGCCAAGGGGAGACTAGCAATCAGCCCCAGCATTTT	CASSQGETSNQPQHF
14	TRBJ1-3	TRBV15	.	.	TGTGCCACCAGCAGAGGGGTCTCTGGAAACACCATATATTTT	CATSRGVSGNTIYF
14	TRBJ2-3	TRBV10-3	.	TRBD2	TGTGCCATCAGTGGTCGGGGGGGCACAGATACGCAGTATTTT	CAISGRGGTDTQYF
18	TRBJ2-7	TRBV20-1	once	.	TGCAGTGCTAGGCTCCGGCTAGCGGGTGTGACAGGGTGGTGCGAGCAGTACTTC	CSARLRLAGVTGWCEQYF
14	TRBJ1-2	TRBV6-5	.	.	TGTGCCAGCAGGGGGGAGTGGATGGTTGAAGGCTGCACCTTC	CASRGEWMVEGCTF
18	TRBJ2-1	TRBV5-1	few	TRBD2	TGCGCCAGCAGCCCGGGACTAGCGGGGGCCGCCTCCTACAATGAGCAGTTCTTC	CASSPGLAGAASYNEQFF
17	TRBJ2-7	TRBV3-1	.	TRBD2	TGTGCCAGCAGCCAGTTAGGCGGGCTAGCGGCATCCTACGAGCAGTACTTC	CASSQLGGLAASYEQYF
13	TRBJ1-1	TRBV7-3	few	TRBD1	TGTGCCAGCAGCTCGGACAGGAGCCCTGAAGCTTTCTTT	CASSSDRSPEAFF
14	TRBJ2-2	TRBV6-5	few	.	TGTGCCAGCAGCCCTATTCGGAGAGCCGGGGAGCTGTTTTTT	CASSPIRRAGELFF
15	TRBJ2-3	TRBV10-1	.	TRBD2	TGCGCCAGCAGTGACGAGGGACTAAGCACAGATACGCAGTATTTT	CASSDEGLSTDTQYF
12	TRBJ2-1	TRBV27	few	TRBD1	TGTGCCAGCGGACAGGGCCACTGGGAGCAGTTCTTC	CASGQGHWEQFF
12	TRBJ1-2	TRBV12-3/TRBV12-4	.	.	TGTGCCAGCAGTTTTGGTTCCTATGGCTACACCTTC	CASSFGSYGYTF
16	TRBJ1-2	TRBV4-1	.	TRBD1	TGCGCCAGCAGCCCAAAGGGGGCAGGGACCTACTATGGCTACACCTTC	CASSPKGAGTYYGYTF
15	TRBJ1-1	TRBV29-1	.	TRBD1	TGCAGCGTTAGGGTTGACAGGGGAGTGAACACTGAAGCTTTCTTT	CSVRVDRGVNTEAFF
15	TRBJ2-1	TRBV19	.	.	TGTGCCAGTAGTATAGACACGAGCCCCTACAATGAGCAGTTCTTC	CASSIDTSPYNEQFF
14	TRBJ2-3	TRBV6-1	few	TRBD2	TGTGCCAGCTTACTAGCGGATGGGGCAGATACGCAGTATTTT	CASLLADGADTQYF
13	TRBJ2-7	TRBV7-9	few	.	TGTGCCAGCAGCCCTTTAGGGTACTACGAGCAGTACTTC	CASSPLGYYEQYF
15	TRBJ2-5	TRBV20-1	few	.	TGCAGTGCTAGGGTATTCGCGGAACCCCAAGAGACCCAGTACTTC	CSARVFAEPQETQYF